These 28 T cell receptor beta chains originate from one sample sequenced in a study of T cell changes during pregnancy in multiple sclerosis. Sequencing used immunoSEQ multiplex PCR; TCRdb keeps in-frame clones, though not all of them. The data show tens of thousands of clones, approximately 85% seen once. The input for sequencing was peripheral blood, taken in the first trimester of pregnancy. These TCRs come from a female donor with multiple sclerosis, enrolled in a pregnancy study.

The V call is TRBV19, the J call TRBJ2-7; TRBD1 aligns across 10 bases. This CDR3 contains 16 residues. With 5 bases clipped from V and 2 bases from J, the junction kept 9 bases outside the gene matches. Germline lookup yields CDR1 LNHDA and CDR2 SQIVND (reference sequence). Here the CDR3 reads CASSLGAGTGAYEQYF. CDR3 DNA: TGTGCCAGTAGTCTAGGAGCCGGGACAGGGGCCTACGAGCAGTACTTC.

The chain recombines TRBV19 with TRBJ1-5, with D unclear. V was clipped by 3 bases and J by 2 bases, with 8 bases between them. The CDR3 contains 14 residues. The germline gives CDR1 LNHDA, CDR2 SQIVND (reference sequence). This chain's CDR3 is CASSISRGNQPQHF. The CDR3 DNA is TGTGCCAGTAGTATTAGCCGGGGCAATCAGCCCCAGCATTTT.

The chain recombines TRBV11-2 with TRBJ2-3; D is undetermined. V was clipped by 3 bases and J by 4 bases, with 14 bases between them. Germline V lookup: CDR1 SGHAT, CDR2 FQNNGV. The CDR3 spans 15 residues. The CDR3: CASSFRIAESDTQYF. In DNA form, the CDR3 reads TGTGCCAGCAGCTTTAGGATAGCAGAGTCAGATACGCAGTATTTT.

CDR3 in amino acids: CASSSPRGTQYF. CDR3 nucleotide sequence: TGTGCCAGCAGTTCCCCTAGGGGTACGCAGTATTTT. J is TRBJ2-3 and V is TRBV27, with D perhaps matching TRBD1 (5 bases). Germline-derived CDR1 and CDR2 are MNHEY and SMNVEV (reference sequence). The V gene lost 4 bases and the J gene lost 8 bases, with 10 bases spanning the gap. The CDR3 totals 12 residues.

This chain joins TRBV9 and TRBJ2-7; 10 bases are shared with TRBD2. The V gene's germline CDR1 is SGDLS and CDR2 YYNGEE. This CDR3 is 14 amino acids long. V lost 3 bases, J lost 6 bases, and 6 bases stayed unmatched. DNA for the CDR3: TGTGCCAGCAGCGCTAGCGGGAGCTTCGGCGAGCAGTACTTC. Encoded protein: CASSASGSFGEQYF.

The V and J genes are TRBV21-1 and TRBJ1-5; the table's D call, TRBD1, was not checked against the DNA. TRBV21-1 constitutes a pseudogene. The CDR3 sequence is 15 residues long. CDR3 amino acids: CASSKAGDRGQPQHF. CDR3 DNA: TGTGCCAGCAGCAAAGCGGGGGACAGGGGGCAGCCCCAGCATTTT.

The V gene is TRBV7-8, the J gene TRBJ2-2, with D uncertain. The CDR3 has 15 amino acids. Germline assignment: CDR1 SGHVS and CDR2 FQNEAQ. The V end was cut by 3 bases, the J end by 4 bases, with 12 bases between. CDR3 sequence: CASSFLVTPTGELFF. The CDR3 nucleotides are TGTGCCAGCAGCTTCTTAGTCACCCCCACCGGGGAGCTGTTTTTT.

CDR3 in amino acids: CASSAQDSGYTF. CDR3 in DNA: TGTGCCAGCAGCGCCCAGGATTCTGGCTACACCTTC. The chain is built from TRBV9 and TRBJ1-2; D is ambiguous. V lost 3 bases to trimming and J lost 7 bases, with 10 bases between them. This CDR3 has 12 amino acids. CDR1 and CDR2 (germline): SGDLS, YYNGEE.

V is TRBV7-8 and J is TRBJ2-2; D is possibly TRBD1 (5 bases). Between the trimmed V and J ends, which lost 4 bases and 3 bases, there was a span of 9 bases. The CDR3 loop spans 14 amino acids. The V gene's germline CDR1 is SGHVS and CDR2 FQNEAQ. CDR3 amino acids: CASSSFRDTGELFF. The CDR3 coding sequence is TGTGCCAGCAGCTCCTTCAGGGACACCGGGGAGCTGTTTTTT.

This clone was seen only once. The J gene is TRBJ2-2, the V gene TRBV5-1, with 13 positions matching TRBD2. The CDR3 has 17 residues. Germline V lookup: CDR1 SGHRS, CDR2 YFSETQ. Losses at the gene ends were 0 bases for V and 6 bases for J; bases not matched to a gene: 5. This chain's CDR3 is CASSLDTSGRAPGELFF. The CDR3 nucleotides are TGCGCCAGCAGCTTGGATACTAGCGGGAGGGCCCCCGGGGAGCTGTTTTTT.

This chain joins TRBV9 and TRBJ2-2; 8 bases are shared with TRBD1. The CDR3 loop spans 18 amino acids. Germline CDR1 and CDR2: SGDLS and YYNGEE. V lost 0 bases to trimming and J lost 2 bases; unmatched junction nucleotides: 9. As DNA, the CDR3 is TGTGCCAGCAGCGTAGGGGGAGGAGGGACAGGTAACACCGGGGAGCTGTTTTTT. Its translation is CASSVGGGGTGNTGELFF.

V usage is TRBV4-3 and J usage is TRBJ2-7; D not certain. V was pared by 4 bases and J by 6 bases, with 16 bases between. CDR1 and CDR2 (germline): LGHNA, YSLEER. This CDR3 region has 14 residues. CDR3 amino acids: CASSLTGQAGEQYF. As DNA, the CDR3 is TGCGCCAGCAGCCTTACCGGCCAGGCTGGCGAGCAGTACTTC.

The V and J genes are TRBV7-9 and TRBJ1-1; D is perhaps TRBD1 (5 bases). V shed 3 bases and J shed 1 base, with 9 bases lying between them. CDR3 size: 14 residues. Germline V lookup: CDR1 SEHNR, CDR2 FQNEAQ (reference sequence). Here the CDR3 reads CASSFSQGNTEAFF. CDR3 bases: TGTGCCAGCAGCTTCAGTCAGGGGAACACTGAAGCTTTCTTT.

The J gene is TRBJ2-3, the V gene TRBV9; no reliable D call. Germline lookup yields CDR1 SGDLS and CDR2 YYNGEE. The length of the CDR3 is 16 residues. The germline V and J ends were trimmed by 0 bases and 0 bases, with 11 bases remaining between them. The CDR3: CASSVGGSTSTDTQYF. For the CDR3, the DNA is TGTGCCAGCAGCGTAGGAGGTAGTACTAGCACAGATACGCAGTATTTT.

The chain uses TRBV5-1 and TRBJ2-5; 10 bases are a match to TRBD2. Germline loops: CDR1 SGHRS, CDR2 YFSETQ. The CDR3 covers 15 residues. V shed 3 bases and J 5 bases; nucleotides not matched to a gene: 7. The CDR3 sequence is CASSSLAGVSETQYF. CDR3 coding DNA: TGCGCCAGCAGCTCCCTAGCGGGAGTATCTGAGACCCAGTACTTC.

CDR3 nucleotide sequence: TGCGCCAGCAGCTTGGGACAGGGAAGTACCACTGAAGCTTTCTTT. Its protein product is CASSLGQGSTTEAFF. The gene calls are TRBV5-1 and TRBJ1-1; 7 bases map to TRBD1. CDR3 length equals 15 residues. Trimming took 0 bases from V and 4 from J; bases not matched to a gene: 6. Germline CDR1 SGHRS, CDR2 YFSETQ.

The J gene is TRBJ2-7, the V gene TRBV6-1; TRBD2 matches 9 bases. From germline, CDR1 is MNHNS and CDR2 SASEGT. V dropped 2 bases and J dropped 6; count of bases not matched to a gene: 5. The CDR3 is 14 residues long. The CDR3 is CASSELSGRPEQYF. DNA for the CDR3: TGTGCCAGCAGTGAATTGAGCGGGAGGCCCGAGCAGTACTTC.

The chain carries TRBV7-2 and TRBJ2-5, with a weak D call TRBD2 (6 bases). Germline loops: CDR1 SGHTA, CDR2 FQGNSA. This CDR3 region has 13 residues. With 2 bases removed from V and 8 bases from J, the gap between germline ends came to 12 bases. CDR3 sequence: CASSLNVAGTQYF. For the CDR3, the DNA is TGTGCCAGCAGCTTAAACGTGGCGGGAACCCAGTACTTC.

The V call is TRBV28, the J call TRBJ1-2; D perhaps matches TRBD1 (5 bases). The CDR3 extends over 13 amino acids. CDR1 is MDHEN, CDR2 SYDVKM, per germline. Between the trimmed V and J ends, which lost 3 bases and 3 bases, there was a span of 8 bases. As DNA, the CDR3 is TGTGCCAGCAGTTTCGGGGGACACTATGGCTACACCTTC. As protein: CASSFGGHYGYTF.

V gene TRBV5-6 combines with J gene TRBJ2-7, with 7 bases fitting TRBD1. J gave up 2 bases and V 3 bases, and 5 bases lay outside the gene matches. The germline gives CDR1 SGHDT, CDR2 YYEEEE. The CDR3 is 14 amino acids. CDR3 sequence reads: CASSWLGQAYEQYF. The CDR3 DNA reads as TGTGCCAGCAGCTGGTTAGGACAGGCCTACGAGCAGTACTTC.

The V and J genes are TRBV2 and TRBJ2-5; D gene unclear. The germline V and J ends were trimmed by 7 bases and 5 bases, with 8 bases remaining between them. Germline V CDR1 and CDR2: SNHLY, FYNNEI. CDR3 length equals 11 residues. The CDR3: CASTTSETQYF. In nucleotides, the CDR3 is TGTGCCAGCACTACTTCCGAGACCCAGTACTTC.

The chain couples TRBV27 to TRBJ2-3, with a tentative D call TRBD1 (6 bases). CDR3 length: 14 amino acids. V lost 5 bases, J lost 2 bases, and 11 bases lay in between. The germline gives CDR1 MNHEY, CDR2 SMNVEV (reference sequence). The CDR3: CASSIRDITDTQYF. The CDR3 DNA follows: TGTGCCAGCAGTATCCGGGACATCACAGATACGCAGTATTTT.

This chain uses TRBV5-1 with TRBJ2-2, with 9 bases matching TRBD2. Germline loops: CDR1 SGHRS, CDR2 YFSETQ. V shed 5 bases, J shed 5 bases, and the junction held 4 bases outside the gene matches. The CDR3 length is 14 residues. The CDR3 coding sequence is TGCGCCAGCAGTAGCGGGAGCGGAACCGGGGAGCTGTTTTTT. Translating gives CASSSGSGTGELFF.

The V and J genes are TRBV27 and TRBJ2-7; 7 bases are a match to TRBD1. The CDR3 length is 14 residues. Looked up from germline, CDR1 is MNHEY and CDR2 is SMNVEV (reference sequence). V lost 5 bases to trimming and J lost 3 bases; unmatched junction nucleotides: 7. The CDR3: CASSVTGPLYEQYF. CDR3 DNA sequence: TGTGCCAGCAGTGTGACAGGGCCCCTCTACGAGCAGTACTTC.

The gene calls are TRBV7-2 and TRBJ1-1; D not resolved. The CDR3 totals 15 residues. CDR1 and CDR2 (germline): SGHTA, FQGNSA. Between the trimmed V and J ends, which lost 8 bases and 11 bases, there was a span of 27 bases. The CDR3 nucleotides read TGTGCCAGCCCCCGGGTGGGAGCAGTAATCGAAGGGGCTTTCTTT. Translated: CASPRVGAVIEGAFF.

The V call is TRBV2, the J call TRBJ2-3; D remains unclear. Per the germline V gene, CDR1 is SNHLY and CDR2 is FYNNEI. The CDR3 length is 18 residues. The V and J ends lost 0 bases and 1 base respectively, with 17 bases between them. CDR3 sequence (DNA): TGTGCCAGCAGTGAAGCGTCGGGTCGGGTCCCCCGCACAGATACGCAGTATTTT. Its protein is CASSEASGRVPRTDTQYF.

V gene TRBV2 combines with J gene TRBJ2-1; possibly TRBD2 for D (6 bases). The CDR3 has 16 amino acids. V shed 8 bases and J shed 8 bases, with 25 bases lying between them. Germline V gives CDR1 SNHLY, CDR2 FYNNEI. The CDR3 DNA reads TGTGCCAGCTTCGGGGAGGCCCCCTCTGGTGAGGATGAGCAGTTCTTC. Translating it yields CASFGEAPSGEDEQFF. The whole variable domain, remainder taken from reference TRBV2 and TRBJ2-1, is EPEVTQTPSHQVTQMGQEVILRCVPISNHLYFYWYRQILGQKVEFLVSFYNNEISEKSEIFDDQFSVERPDGSNFTLKIRSTKLEDSAMYFCASFGEAPSGEDEQFFGPGTRLTVL.

Details on this clone: At one end the junction does not follow the germline gene, possibly because of a read error. The V call is TRBV7-7, the J call TRBJ2-7; TRBD2 is a possible D gene (5 bases). The CDR3 totals 14 residues. The germline CDR1 and CDR2 sequences are SSHAT and FNYEAQ (reference sequence). As DNA, the CDR3 is TGTGCTAGCAGCTTAGAGCCAAGCGGTTACGAGCAGTACTTC. Translation: CASSLEPSGYEQYF.